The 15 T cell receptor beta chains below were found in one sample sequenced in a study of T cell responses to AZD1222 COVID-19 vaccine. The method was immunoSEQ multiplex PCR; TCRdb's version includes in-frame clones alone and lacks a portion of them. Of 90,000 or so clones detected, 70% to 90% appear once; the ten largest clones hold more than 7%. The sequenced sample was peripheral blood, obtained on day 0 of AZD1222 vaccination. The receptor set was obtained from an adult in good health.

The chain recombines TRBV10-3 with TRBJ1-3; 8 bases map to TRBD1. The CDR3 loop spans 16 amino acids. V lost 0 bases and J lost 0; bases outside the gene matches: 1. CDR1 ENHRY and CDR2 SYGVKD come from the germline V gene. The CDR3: CAISESDRGSGNTIYF. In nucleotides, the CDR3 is TGTGCCATCAGTGAGTCAGACAGGGGCTCTGGAAACACCATATATTTT.

CDR3 in amino acids: CASSIQLTGGSYTF. As DNA, the CDR3 is TGTGCCAGTAGTATCCAACTGACAGGAGGGAGCTACACCTTC. J is TRBJ1-2 and V is TRBV19; D might be TRBD1 (6 bases). This CDR3 region has 14 residues. In germline, CDR1 is LNHDA, CDR2 SQIVND (reference sequence). Trimming removed 3 bases at V and 9 bases at J, with 17 bases between.

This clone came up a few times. The CDR3 DNA is TGTGCCAGCAGTTCCTTAACGGCGTTCCCCGGGACTAGCGGAAACTACGAGCAGTACTTC. Translated: CASSSLTAFPGTSGNYEQYF. The chain combines TRBV28 with TRBJ2-7, with 11 bases fitting TRBD2. Germline V gene data show CDR1 as MDHEN and CDR2 as SYDVKM. Unmatched junction bases numbered 20, after V lost 4 bases and J lost 3 bases. The CDR3 contains 20 residues.

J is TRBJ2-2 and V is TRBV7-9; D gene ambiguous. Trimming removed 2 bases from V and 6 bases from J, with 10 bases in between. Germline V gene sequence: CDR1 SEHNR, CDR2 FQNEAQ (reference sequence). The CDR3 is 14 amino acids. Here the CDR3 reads CASSLQSPPGELFF. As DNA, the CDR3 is TGTGCCAGCAGCTTACAGTCCCCGCCCGGGGAGCTGTTTTTT.

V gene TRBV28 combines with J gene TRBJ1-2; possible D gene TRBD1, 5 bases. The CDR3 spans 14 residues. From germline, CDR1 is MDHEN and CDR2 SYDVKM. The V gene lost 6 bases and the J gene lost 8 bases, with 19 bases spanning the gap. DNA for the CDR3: TGTGCCAGCAGGAGCGGAGGGGCAGGGCGCGGCTACACCTTC. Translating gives CASRSGGAGRGYTF.

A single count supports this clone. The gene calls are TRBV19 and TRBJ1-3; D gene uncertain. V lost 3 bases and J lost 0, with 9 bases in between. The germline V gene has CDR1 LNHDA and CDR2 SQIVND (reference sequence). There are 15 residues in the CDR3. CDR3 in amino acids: CASSMQALSGNTIYF. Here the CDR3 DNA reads TGTGCCAGTAGTATGCAGGCACTCTCTGGAAACACCATATATTTT.

In DNA form, the CDR3 reads TGTGCCAGCAGCCAAGTAAGGACAGGGGGCCCTAACTATGGCTACACCTTC. This gives the protein CASSQVRTGGPNYGYTF. V is TRBV3-1 (or the pseudogene TRBV3-2) and J is TRBJ1-2, with 11 bases matching TRBD1. Germline V CDR1 and CDR2: LGHDT, YNNKEL (reference sequence). Unmatched junction bases numbered 4, after V lost 1 base and J lost 0 bases. The CDR3 runs 17 residues.

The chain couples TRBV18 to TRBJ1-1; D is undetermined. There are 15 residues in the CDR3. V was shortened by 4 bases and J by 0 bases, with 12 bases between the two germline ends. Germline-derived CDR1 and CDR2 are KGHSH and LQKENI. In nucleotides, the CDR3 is TGTGCCAGCTCACAGGGTGCGACGTTGAACACTGAAGCTTTCTTT. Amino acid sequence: CASSQGATLNTEAFF.

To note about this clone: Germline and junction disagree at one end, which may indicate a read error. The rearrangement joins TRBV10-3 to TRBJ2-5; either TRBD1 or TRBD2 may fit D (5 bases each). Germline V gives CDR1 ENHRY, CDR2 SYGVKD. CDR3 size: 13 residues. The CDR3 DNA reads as TGTGCCATCAGTGAGTCTGCCCGGGACGAAAGAAACTTC. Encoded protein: CAISESARDERNF.

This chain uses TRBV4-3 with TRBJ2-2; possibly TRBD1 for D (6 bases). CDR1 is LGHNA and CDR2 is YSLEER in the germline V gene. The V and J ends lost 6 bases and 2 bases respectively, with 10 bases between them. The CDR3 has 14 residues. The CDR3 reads CASRLRGNTGELFF. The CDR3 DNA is TGCGCCAGCAGGCTCAGGGGAAACACCGGGGAGCTGTTTTTT.

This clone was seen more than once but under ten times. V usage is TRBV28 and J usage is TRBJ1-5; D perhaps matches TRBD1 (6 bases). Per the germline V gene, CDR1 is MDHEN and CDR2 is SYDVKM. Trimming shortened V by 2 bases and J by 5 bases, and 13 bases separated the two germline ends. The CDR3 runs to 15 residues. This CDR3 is CASSLQTGWDQPQHF. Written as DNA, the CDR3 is TGTGCCAGCAGTTTACAGACAGGTTGGGATCAGCCCCAGCATTTT.

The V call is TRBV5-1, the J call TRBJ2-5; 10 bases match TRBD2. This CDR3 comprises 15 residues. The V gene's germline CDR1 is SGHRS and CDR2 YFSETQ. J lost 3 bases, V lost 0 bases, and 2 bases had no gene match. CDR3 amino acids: CASSLVLAGEETQYF. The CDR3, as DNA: TGCGCCAGCAGCTTGGTCCTAGCGGGAGAAGAGACCCAGTACTTC.

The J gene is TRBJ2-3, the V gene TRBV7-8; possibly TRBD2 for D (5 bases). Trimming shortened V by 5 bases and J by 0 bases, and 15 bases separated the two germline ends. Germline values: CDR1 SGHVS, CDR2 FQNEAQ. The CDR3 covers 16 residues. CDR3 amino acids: CASSPLVGESTDTQYF. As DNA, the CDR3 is TGTGCCAGCAGCCCTCTCGTGGGAGAAAGCACAGATACGCAGTATTTT.

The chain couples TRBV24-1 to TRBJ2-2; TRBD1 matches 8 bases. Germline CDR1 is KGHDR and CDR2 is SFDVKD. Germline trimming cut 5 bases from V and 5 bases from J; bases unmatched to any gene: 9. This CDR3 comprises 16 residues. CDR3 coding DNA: TGTGCCACCAGTGCCCCGGGACAGGTCGGAACCGGGGAGCTGTTTTTT. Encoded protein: CATSAPGQVGTGELFF.

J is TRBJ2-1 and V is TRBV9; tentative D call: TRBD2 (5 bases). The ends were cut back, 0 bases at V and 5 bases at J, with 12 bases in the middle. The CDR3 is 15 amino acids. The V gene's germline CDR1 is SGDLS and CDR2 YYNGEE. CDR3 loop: CASSVGIGSHNEQFF. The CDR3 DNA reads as TGTGCCAGCAGCGTAGGAATAGGGAGCCACAATGAGCAGTTCTTC.